One and the same sample provided the 21 T cell receptor beta chains below, sequenced in a study of blood T cell repertoires in COVID-19. Repertoires were generated with immunoSEQ multiplex PCR, while TCRdb's copy carries only in-frame clones and drops some. The repertoire includes more than 7,500 clones, more than 90% of them detected once, and around 4% sits in the top ten. Sequencing was done on a sample of peripheral blood. These receptors all come from a woman in her forties or fifties with active COVID-19.

The rearrangement uses TRBV9 and TRBJ2-7; D is undetermined. V was cut by 0 bases and J by 0 bases, with 10 bases left in between. The CDR3 is made up of 15 amino acids. The germline V gene has CDR1 SGDLS and CDR2 YYNGEE. DNA for the CDR3: TGTGCCAGCAGCGTAGGCGCGGCGGTCTCCTACGAGCAGTACTTC. Residues: CASSVGAAVSYEQYF.

V usage is TRBV7-9 and J usage is TRBJ1-2; TRBD1 agrees at 9 bases. Germline assignment: CDR1 SEHNR and CDR2 FQNEAQ (reference sequence). The CDR3 loop spans 15 amino acids. Trimming took 5 bases from V and 7 from J; bases not matched to a gene: 11. The CDR3 DNA reads as TGTGCCAGCAGCCCCAGCGGACAGGGGAGAGGTGGCTACACCTTC. It codes for CASSPSGQGRGGYTF.

The gene calls are TRBV6-2 or TRBV6-3 and TRBJ1-1; 8 bases match TRBD1. This CDR3 comprises 16 residues. V lost 2 bases to trimming and J lost 0 bases; unmatched junction nucleotides: 5. CDR1 and CDR2 (germline): MNHEY, SVGEGT. CDR3: CASSYRQGRMNTEAFF. The CDR3 DNA reads TGTGCCAGCAGTTACCGACAGGGGCGCATGAACACTGAAGCTTTCTTT.

As for this clone: This sample includes further DNA sequences coding for the same CDR3. The genes are TRBV7-9 and TRBJ2-1; 8 nucleotides line up with TRBD2. The CDR3 totals 16 residues. V was pared by 0 bases and J by 2 bases, with 3 bases of the junction left unmatched. The germline V gene encodes CDR1 SEHNR and CDR2 FQNEAQ (reference sequence). The CDR3 DNA follows: TGTGCCAGCAGCTTAGCCCTAGCGGGCACCTACAATGAGCAGTTCTTC. It translates to CASSLALAGTYNEQFF. Supplemented by reference TRBV7-9 and TRBJ2-1, the full variable domain reads DTGVSQNPRHKITKRGQNVTFRCDPISEHNRLYWYRQTLGQGPEFLTYFQNEAQLEKSRLLSDRFSAERPKGSFSTLEIQRTEQGDSAMYLCASSLALAGTYNEQFFGPGTRLTVL.

This rearrangement joins TRBV5-5 to TRBJ1-3, with a weak D call TRBD1 (5 bases). Germline V gene data show CDR1 as SGHKS and CDR2 as YYEKEE (reference sequence). The CDR3 extends over 16 amino acids. Trimming removed 0 bases from V and 1 base from J, with 11 bases in between. The DNA of the CDR3 is TGTGCCAGCAGCTTGGGGGGCAGGGTATCTGGAAACACCATATATTTT. As protein: CASSLGGRVSGNTIYF. Full variable domain (missing parts from reference TRBV5-5 and TRBJ1-3): DAGVTQSPTHLIKTRGQQVTLRCSPISGHKSVSWYQQVLGQGPQFIFQYYEKEERGRGNFPDRFSARQFPNYSSELNVNALLLGDSALYLCASSLGGRVSGNTIYFGEGSWLTVV.

This rearrangement joins TRBV6-6 to TRBJ2-7, with 9 bases identical to TRBD1. Trimming at V came to 8 bases and at J to 6 bases, leaving 8 bases not matched to a gene. The CDR3 covers 13 residues. Germline lookup yields CDR1 MNHNY and CDR2 SVGAGI (reference sequence). CDR3 sequence reads: CASRWDRVAEQYF. CDR3 in DNA: TGTGCCAGCCGTTGGGACAGGGTGGCCGAGCAGTACTTC.

The chain has TRBV7-3 and TRBJ2-1, with TRBD1 as a possible D gene (5 bases). Per germline, CDR1 SGHTA and CDR2 FQGTGA. The CDR3 has 16 amino acids. V lost 0 bases to trimming and J lost 0 bases, with 9 bases between them. For the CDR3, the DNA is TGTGCCAGCAGCTTAACGGGGCCGCGCTCCTACAATGAGCAGTTCTTC. It specifies CASSLTGPRSYNEQFF. Complete variable domain (other parts from reference TRBV7-3 and TRBJ2-1): GAGVSQTPSNKVTEKGKYVELRCDPISGHTALYWYRQSLGQGPEFLIYFQGTGAADDSGLPNDRFFAVRPEGSVSTLKIQRTERGDSAVYLCASSLTGPRSYNEQFFGPGTRLTVL.

This chain joins TRBV20-1 and TRBJ2-7; 9 nucleotides agree with TRBD2. This CDR3 spans 14 amino acids. The germline V gene has CDR1 DFQATT and CDR2 SNEGSKA (reference sequence). V lost 3 bases to trimming and J lost 2 bases; unmatched junction nucleotides: 5. The CDR3 coding sequence is TGCAGTGCTAGTACCAGCGGGAGGACCTACGAGCAGTACTTC. Protein product: CSASTSGRTYEQYF.

V gene TRBV6-6 combines with J gene TRBJ2-2, with D uncertain. The CDR3 is made up of 13 amino acids. The germline V gene has CDR1 MNHNY and CDR2 SVGAGI (reference sequence). V shed 7 bases and J shed 2 bases, with 8 bases lying between them. The CDR3 nucleotides read TGTGCCAGCACCACACTAAACACCGGGGAGCTGTTTTTT. It codes for CASTTLNTGELFF.

The rearrangement joins TRBV6-5 to TRBJ2-7, with 10 bases that match TRBD1. Germline trimming cut 10 bases from V and 3 bases from J; bases unmatched to any gene: 3. The germline V gene has CDR1 MNHEY and CDR2 SVGAGI. This CDR3 comprises 12 residues. The chain's CDR3 is CATGQGGYEQYF. The CDR3 DNA reads as TGTGCCACCGGACAGGGGGGCTACGAGCAGTACTTC.

The V gene is TRBV14, the J gene TRBJ2-5; 7 bases agree with TRBD2. The CDR3 spans 13 residues. V dropped 1 base and J dropped 4; count of bases not matched to a gene: 0. The germline V gene encodes CDR1 SGHDN and CDR2 FVKESK. The CDR3 region has the DNA TGTGCCAGCAGCCAAGGACTAGCAGAGACCCAGTACTTC. Protein sequence: CASSQGLAETQYF.

This chain connects TRBV7-6 to TRBJ1-1; the D gene is possibly TRBD1 (5 bases). From germline, CDR1 is SGHVS and CDR2 FNYEAQ. Trimming left V 1 base short and J 0 bases short, with 9 bases between. This CDR3 comprises 15 residues. The CDR3 spells CASSLVRQMNTEAFF. The DNA for the CDR3 is TGTGCCAGCAGCTTAGTCAGACAGATGAACACTGAAGCTTTCTTT.

This chain uses TRBV3-1 (or the pseudogene TRBV3-2) with TRBJ2-2, with D perhaps TRBD1 (5 bases). The length of the CDR3 is 14 residues. Germline assignment: CDR1 LGHDT and CDR2 YNNKEL (reference sequence). V dropped 4 bases and J dropped 1 base, with 7 bases sitting between them. For the CDR3, the DNA is TGTGCCAGCAGCCCACAGGTGAACACCGGGGAGCTGTTTTTT. This encodes CASSPQVNTGELFF.

The J gene is TRBJ2-7, the V gene TRBV6-5; possibly TRBD1 for D (5 bases). Trimming pared 6 bases from V and 3 bases from J, leaving 6 bases between. The germline V gene has CDR1 MNHEY and CDR2 SVGAGI. The CDR3 length is 11 residues. Written as DNA, the CDR3 is TGTGCCAGCAGGGACATCTACGAGCAGTACTTC. Translated, it gives CASRDIYEQYF.

V is TRBV5-1 and J is TRBJ1-3, with a weak D call TRBD1 (5 bases). Germline V gene lookup returns CDR1 SGHRS and CDR2 YFSETQ. CDR3 length equals 15 residues. Trimming removed 0 bases from V and 3 bases from J, with 10 bases in between. CDR3 bases: TGCGCCAGCAGCTTGGAAGGGGCCCGTGGAAACACCATATATTTT. Residues: CASSLEGARGNTIYF.

The chain is built from TRBV29-1 and TRBJ1-1, with unresolved D. The CDR3 extends over 13 amino acids. The V gene lost 3 bases and the J gene lost 0 bases, with 8 bases spanning the gap. Germline V CDR1 and CDR2: SQVTM, ANQGSEA. The CDR3 nucleotides are TGCAGCGTTGAGACATCTATGAACACTGAAGCTTTCTTT. Translation: CSVETSMNTEAFF.

The chain combines TRBV28 with TRBJ1-6; a weak D match, TRBD1 (6 bases). Trimming removed 4 bases from V and 9 bases from J, with 10 bases in between. The CDR3 totals 13 residues. The germline V gene has CDR1 MDHEN and CDR2 SYDVKM. CDR3 residues: CASSSVQGSPLHF. In nucleotides, the CDR3 is TGTGCCAGCAGTTCCGTACAGGGTTCACCCCTCCACTTT.

V gene TRBV5-5 combines with J gene TRBJ2-3, with TRBD1 identical over 9 bases. The germline gives CDR1 SGHKS, CDR2 YYEKEE (reference sequence). The V gene end was trimmed by 3 bases and the J gene end by 3 bases; junction bases not matched to a gene: 8. The CDR3 has 16 amino acids. The DNA of the CDR3 is TGTGCCAGCAGCTCTAACACCGGGACAGGGACAGATACGCAGTATTTT. This codes for CASSSNTGTGTDTQYF.

In nucleotides, the CDR3 is TGTGCCAGCAGTCGACAGGGGCGATTCTACGAGCAGTACTTC. Protein sequence: CASSRQGRFYEQYF. This chain connects TRBV28 to TRBJ2-7; 8 bases map to TRBD1. The germline V gene encodes CDR1 MDHEN and CDR2 SYDVKM. This CDR3 has 14 amino acids. After removal of 5 bases from V and 3 bases from J, the junction contained 6 bases not matched to a gene.

The chain has TRBV3-1 (or the pseudogene TRBV3-2) and TRBJ1-1; D is unclear. CDR1 is LGHDT, CDR2 YNNKEL, per germline (reference sequence). Trimming removed 4 bases from V and 4 bases from J, with 7 bases in between. This CDR3 has 12 amino acids. The CDR3 DNA is TGTGCCAGCAGCCTGGGCCCCACTGAAGCTTTCTTT. Protein sequence: CASSLGPTEAFF.

The chain combines TRBV5-6 with TRBJ2-7, with 14 bases lining up with TRBD2. Trimming at V came to 3 bases and at J to 4 bases, leaving 9 bases not matched to a gene. The CDR3 covers 17 residues. CDR1 and CDR2 (germline): SGHDT, YYEEEE. CDR3 loop: CASSSFRTSGRTYEQYF. The CDR3 nucleotides are TGTGCCAGCAGCTCGTTTAGGACTAGCGGGAGGACTTACGAGCAGTACTTC.